This T cell receptor beta chain was documented in a study of blood T cell repertoires in COVID-19 (dated by TCRdb to the early 2020s). At the level of the whole study: Samples covering the acute and convalescent phases of COVID-19 were provided by collaborators in the United States, Italy and Spain. The repertoires were released in a freely available public database intended as a resource for research on the immune response to SARS-CoV-2. Deeply sampled blood TCRbeta repertoires from subjects exposed to, actively infected with, or recovered from COVID-19 were included in the dataset. The material from the prospective study consisted of cDNA or gDNA derived from T cells, B-cell-depleted T cells, or PBMCs. Where available, HLA class I and class II types were taken from metadata supplied by the sample provider and were not determined by assay-based typing. A de-identified subject ID, COVID-19 status, age in years and sex were almost always included in the sample metadata. The samples were drawn from the first 160 participants of the ongoing ImmuneRACE study and from about 1,200 subjects provided by 6 global collaborators.

TCRbeta CDR3 regions were amplified from genomic DNA using the immunoSEQ Assay, a bias-controlled multiplex PCR. The authors processed their data as follows. The number of nucleated cells in each sample was estimated by amplification of reference gene primers within the assay. To quantify the absolute abundance of each unique TCRbeta CDR3 rearrangement, sequence reads were collapsed and filtered. For each sample, productive Simpson clonality was calculated as the square root of Simpson's diversity index across productive rearrangements. TCRdb holds this immuneACCESS table with in-frame rearrangements only. Some clones are missing; in checked studies, unresolved V genes explain under half, and the rest has no known cause. The V and J calls and clone size come from that table; D and trimming were worked out from the DNA. The sample table contains about 120,000 clones; only one count was recorded for about 83% of them. The top ten clonotypes cover 2% to 2.5% of the sample.

Results and caveats for the whole study, not just this receptor: The quantity of clinical and demographic metadata differed by source and by participant and was supplied without curation.

The collaborating institutions used their own protocols to collect whole blood in K2EDTA tubes. For TCRbeta analysis, collaborator samples were shipped as frozen whole blood, as isolated PBMCs, or as DNA extracted from either sample type. The CDR3 has 13 amino acids, counting the end cysteine and phenylalanine. This entry keeps only the CDR3 DNA: 39 bases, framed from base 1. V is clipped by 4 bases and J by 7 bases, and the sequence between their germline boundaries is 14 bases long. The germline V gene yields LGHNA for CDR1 and YSLEER for CDR2. A remark on this clone: Its target antigen remains unknown. No much larger clone is present one base from it, and per-base qualities are unavailable.

The sequenced sample consisted of peripheral blood. Rearrangement joined TRBV4-3 to TRBJ2-7; the D gene lacks a confident call. This clonotype was sampled from a woman between 45 and 65 years old with acute or convalescent COVID-19. The sequenced DNA: TGCGCCAGCAGCCTCTACTCCGACATGGAGCAGTACTTC. This yields the protein CASSLYSDMEQYF.